Included here is one T cell receptor (beta chain) sequence, with context. The CDR3 is made up of 14 amino acids. Germline CDR1 reads SEHNR; CDR2 reads FQNEAQ (reference sequence). The V and J ends lost 5 bases and 2 bases respectively, with 12 bases between them. The sample is drawn from a study of blood T cell repertoires in COVID-19. Study in general: T cells, B-cell-depleted T cells, or PBMCs provided the cDNA or gDNA that served as material.

Original analysis: Nucleated cell counts were estimated from reference gene primer amplification. Assay used: immunoSEQ multiplex PCR; TCRdb lists only in-frame clones, some missing. The D gene and trimming were derived from the DNA, and the V and J assignments and clone size from that table. Of about 130,000 clones in the sample, about four fifths were seen once. Sequencing was performed on peripheral blood. This receptor was obtained from a woman aged 45-65 years with acute or convalescent COVID-19. The rearrangement uses TRBV7-9 and TRBJ1-2, with unresolved D. For the CDR3, the DNA is TGTGCCAGCAGCAGCCCGGTGTGGAACTATGGCTACACCTTC. It specifies CASSSPVWNYGYTF.